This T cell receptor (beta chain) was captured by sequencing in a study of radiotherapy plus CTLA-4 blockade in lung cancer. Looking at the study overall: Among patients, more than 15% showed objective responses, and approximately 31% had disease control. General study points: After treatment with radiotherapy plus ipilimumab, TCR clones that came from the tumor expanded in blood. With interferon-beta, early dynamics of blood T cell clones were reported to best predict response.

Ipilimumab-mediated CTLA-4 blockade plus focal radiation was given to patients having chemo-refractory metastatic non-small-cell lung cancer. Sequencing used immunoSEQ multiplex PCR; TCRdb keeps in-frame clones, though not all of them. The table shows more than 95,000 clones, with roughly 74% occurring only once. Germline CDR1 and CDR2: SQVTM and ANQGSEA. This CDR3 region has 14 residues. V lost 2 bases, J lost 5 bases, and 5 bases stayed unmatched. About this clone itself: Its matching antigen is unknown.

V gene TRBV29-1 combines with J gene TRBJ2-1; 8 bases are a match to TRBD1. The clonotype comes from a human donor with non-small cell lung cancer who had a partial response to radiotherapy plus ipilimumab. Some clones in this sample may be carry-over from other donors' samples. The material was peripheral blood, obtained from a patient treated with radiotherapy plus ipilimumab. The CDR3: CSVEYQGANNEQFF. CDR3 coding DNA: TGCAGCGTTGAATACCAGGGGGCGAACAATGAGCAGTTCTTC.